The subject of this entry is one T cell receptor beta chain. What it binds is unknown. Only in-frame clones appear in the TCRdb table, and some are missing; sequencing was by immunoSEQ multiplex PCR. The profile shows just under 95,000 clones, around 87% of them singletons. The sample originates from a study of OX40 agonist ivuxolimab in advanced cancers. Study summary: A mean age of roughly 60 years, range about 20 to 90, was recorded, and more than 80% were male. Whole-study findings and limits: Not determined was the antigen specificity of the expanded peripheral T cells.

This specimen consisted of CD4+ or CD8+ T cells sorted from blood, obtained in a trial of the OX40 agonist ivuxolimab. This receptor was obtained from an adult with an advanced solid tumor such as melanoma, head and neck, liver or kidney cancer.

The DNA for the CDR3 is TGTGCCAGCAGCTTGGAGTCCGTCGCGGGGGGGCGGGGTACGCAGTATTTT. Translated: CASSLESVAGGRGTQYF. The gene calls are TRBV5-4 and TRBJ2-3, with TRBD2 matching over 9 bases. This CDR3 contains 17 residues. Germline V lookup: CDR1 SGHNT, CDR2 YYREEE (reference sequence). Trimming at V came to 0 bases and at J to 8 bases, leaving 13 bases not matched to a gene.